This T cell receptor beta chain was sequenced during a study of human T cells and chemical hapten exposure. TCRdb re-analysed the RACE reads in MiXCR, keeping a single row per CDR3 protein. The data show 250,000 or so distinct CDR3 sequences, with roughly 7.4% seen just once and less than 1.5% held by the top ten. The V gene's germline CDR1 is SEHNR and CDR2 FQNEAQ (reference sequence). This CDR3 has 16 amino acids. V was pared by 4 bases and J by 1 base, with 14 bases between. Time point given: pre-sensitization, week 0. Sample treatment: therapeutic diphenylcyclopropenone sensitization with weekly scalp DPC. The table lists this clonotype with a few counts.

This chain connects TRBV7-9 to TRBJ1-5; weak D call: TRBD1 (5 bases). The input for sequencing was whole blood, taken in connection with sensitization to the hapten diphenylcyclopropenone (DPC). The sequence came from a man between 18 and 35 years old with alopecia areata. Some clones in this sample may be carry-over from other donors' samples. The CDR3 nucleotides read TGTGCCAGCAGCTCCGGGGGAGGCAACAGCAATCAGCCCCAGCATTTT. This translates into CASSSGGGNSNQPQHF.